The next 15 T cell receptor beta chains were all read from a single sample in a study of human T cells and chemical hapten exposure. Individual cDNA molecules (in the library) carried attached unique molecular identifiers. TCRdb processed the reads anew with MiXCR; each CDR3 protein has one entry. In the table there are 100,000 to 150,000 distinct CDR3 sequences, approximately 9% of which are singletons. It was unfractionated whole blood from which total RNA was extracted. Sequencing was performed on whole blood. All receptors come from a human donor in good health. Some clones in this sample may be carry-over from other donors' samples.

This clonotype came up many times. DNA for the CDR3: TGTGCCAGCAGTCCAACTAGTCTGCAGGAGCAGTTCTTC. Its translation is CASSPTSLQEQFF. This sequence joins TRBV12-3 or TRBV12-4 and TRBJ2-1, with a possible D match to TRBD2 (5 bases). The V end lost 5 bases, the J end lost 10 bases, and 15 bases lay between the germline ends. This CDR3 is built from 13 residues.

This clonotype was observed a few times. Here the CDR3 DNA reads TGTGCCAGCAGTTTAAATCGCAGGGTAGTAGGTGGAAACACCATATATTTT. Translated: CASSLNRRVVGGNTIYF. The genes are TRBV12-3 or TRBV12-4 and TRBJ1-3; tentative D call: TRBD1 (5 bases). With 2 bases removed from V and 3 bases from J, the gap between germline ends came to 17 bases. The CDR3 totals 17 residues.

This clonotype was observed a few times. The chain couples TRBV12-3 or TRBV12-4 to TRBJ1-6; maybe TRBD1 (5 bases). The CDR3 extends over 15 amino acids. V lost 1 base to trimming and J lost 9 bases, with 13 bases between them. The CDR3 bases are TGTGCCAGCAGTTTAGAAAGGGGTAGAGCTTCACCCCTCCACTTT. It codes for CASSLERGRASPLHF.

This clonotype was picked up many times. V gene TRBV20-1 combines with J gene TRBJ1-6; 9 bases fit TRBD1. CDR3 length equals 14 residues. From germline, CDR1 is DFQATT and CDR2 SNEGSKA (reference sequence). Trimming removed 2 bases from V and 8 bases from J; junction bases left unmatched: 4. In nucleotides, the CDR3 is TGCAGTGCTAGACGTCGGGACAGGGATTCACCCCTCCACTTT. Translating it yields CSARRRDRDSPLHF.

This clonotype was detected ten times or more. V usage is TRBV19 and J usage is TRBJ2-7; tentative D call: TRBD2 (6 bases). V gave up 0 bases and J gave up 3 bases, with 12 bases separating them. Germline V gene lookup returns CDR1 LNHDA and CDR2 SQIVND (reference sequence). This CDR3 comprises 15 residues. CDR3 DNA: TGTGCCAGTAGTATAGAGCTCGGGACTTACTACGAGCAGTACTTC. This sequence encodes CASSIELGTYYEQYF.

This clonotype was observed at least ten times. The chain is built from TRBV6-9 and TRBJ1-5; D ambiguous. The germline CDR1 and CDR2 sequences are MNHGY and SVAAGI. CDR3 size: 14 residues. Trimming took 1 base from V and 6 from J, leaving 10 bases between them. The CDR3 DNA follows: TGTGCCAGCAGTTATTTCAGGACGCCTCAGCCCCAGCATTTT. This translates into CASSYFRTPQPQHF.

Ten or more counts support this clonotype. This sequence joins TRBV5-1 and TRBJ1-3; TRBD1 matches 8 bases. Per the germline V gene, CDR1 is SGHRS and CDR2 is YFSETQ. The CDR3 has 15 amino acids. V shed 2 bases and J 7 bases; nucleotides not matched to a gene: 8. The CDR3 nucleotides read TGCGCCAGCAGCTTAGGACAGGGCTTCGGCAACACCATATATTTT. Protein sequence: CASSLGQGFGNTIYF.

This clonotype has at least ten counts. This sequence joins TRBV15 and TRBJ2-3, with 7 bases identical to TRBD1. Germline V gives CDR1 LNHNV, CDR2 YYDKDF (reference sequence). CDR3 length: 14 residues. V trimming: 4 bases; J trimming: 2 bases; junction bases outside the gene matches: 3. CDR3 amino acids: CATSTTGDTDTQYF. As DNA, the CDR3 is TGTGCCACCAGCACAACAGGGGACACAGATACGCAGTATTTT.

This clonotype was seen ten or more times. In nucleotides, the CDR3 is TGTGCCAGCAGTTTCAACCAGGGGGCTCCTGAAGCTTTCTTT. Its protein is CASSFNQGAPEAFF. The chain uses TRBV27 and TRBJ1-1; 8 bases fit TRBD1. The CDR3 is made up of 14 amino acids. With 3 bases clipped from V and 6 bases from J, the junction kept 6 bases outside the gene matches. Germline CDR1 reads MNHEY; CDR2 reads SMNVEV (reference sequence).

This clonotype has a handful of counts. The chain joins TRBV7-6 to TRBJ2-5, with TRBD2 matching over 8 bases. CDR1 SGHVS and CDR2 FNYEAQ come from the germline V gene. With 2 bases clipped from V and 1 base from J, the junction kept 9 bases outside the gene matches. This CDR3 is built from 17 residues. CDR3 sequence (DNA): TGTGCCAGCAGCTTAACCCTCTTCGCGGGGGGCCAAGAGACCCAGTACTTC. It encodes CASSLTLFAGGQETQYF.

This clonotype was observed at least ten times. This sequence joins TRBV6-2 or TRBV6-3 and TRBJ2-2, with TRBD1 as a possible D gene (6 bases). The V gene lost 3 bases and the J gene lost 5 bases, with 13 bases spanning the gap. The CDR3 extends over 15 amino acids. Germline V gene sequence: CDR1 MNHEY, CDR2 SVGEGT. The CDR3, as DNA: TGTGCCAGCAGTTATCACAGGGCTCCGACCGGGGAGCTGTTTTTT. Translated: CASSYHRAPTGELFF.

This chain connects TRBV6-6 to TRBJ2-5, with D maybe TRBD2 (5 bases). The germline V gene encodes CDR1 MNHNY and CDR2 SVGAGI (reference sequence). The CDR3 contains 16 residues. V lost 4 bases and J 0 bases, leaving 15 bases between the germline ends. The CDR3 sequence is CASSSPGVTYQETQYF. Written as DNA, the CDR3 is TGTGCCAGCAGTTCCCCCGGGGTGACGTACCAAGAGACCCAGTACTTC.

The chain uses TRBV6-5 and TRBJ1-6, with no clear D. In germline, CDR1 is MNHEY, CDR2 SVGAGI. Trimming pared 7 bases from V and 7 bases from J, leaving 8 bases between. CDR3 length equals 12 residues. Here the CDR3 reads CASTLGNSPLHF. The CDR3 nucleotides read TGTGCCAGCACCCTGGGAAATTCACCCCTCCACTTT.

This clonotype occurred many times. The V call is TRBV27, the J call TRBJ2-1; D gene uncertain. CDR3 length: 15 amino acids. V lost 3 bases, J lost 8 bases, and 17 bases lay in between. The germline V gene encodes CDR1 MNHEY and CDR2 SMNVEV (reference sequence). This chain's CDR3 is CASSFGLVPNDEQFF. The CDR3 region has the DNA TGTGCCAGCAGTTTCGGGTTAGTCCCTAACGATGAGCAGTTCTTC.

In its sample, this clonotype was seen a few times. J is TRBJ2-1 and V is TRBV12-3 or TRBV12-4; 11 bases are a match to TRBD2. The V segment lost 8 bases and the J segment 2 bases; nucleotides outside the gene matches: 5. The CDR3 totals 15 residues. The CDR3 DNA follows: TGTGCCAGCGACATTAGCGGGAGGGCCTACAATGAGCAGTTCTTC. This codes for CASDISGRAYNEQFF.